This is a list of T cell receptor beta chains from one sample in a study of T cells in Graves' hyperthyroidism and ophthalmopathy. TCRdb reanalysed the multiplex PCR reads using MiXCR and keeps one entry per CDR3 protein. This sample has some 500,000 distinct CDR3 sequences, with roughly 16% found just once. Sequenced input: blood. The receptors stem from a woman aged 25 to 39 with Graves' ophthalmopathy. The CDR3 runs from the conserved cysteine through the conserved F or W. D genes are given only for firm matches. Not every row has a clone size; where given, it reads once, few, many or a size class.

abundance	v_gene	d_gene	j_gene	CDR3aa	CDR3nt
NA	TRBV6-1	TRBD1	TRBJ1-1	CASRPMTGRTEAFF	TGTGCCAGCAGACCAATGACAGGGCGCACTGAAGCTTTCTTT
many	TRBV28	NA	TRBJ1-1	CASRGFQTMNTEAFF	TGTGCCAGCAGGGGTTTCCAGACAATGAACACTGAAGCTTTCTTT
many	TRBV18	NA	TRBJ1-4	CASSQPDDPKLFF	TGTGCCAGCTCACAACCGGACGACCCTAAACTGTTTTTT
few	TRBV20-1	NA	TRBJ1-1	CSARDRNTEAFF	TGCAGTGCTAGAGATAGGAACACTGAAGCTTTCTTT
few	TRBV5-1	TRBD1	TRBJ1-3	CASSLSPRGSSGNTIYF	TGCGCCAGCAGCTTGTCTCCCAGGGGGTCCTCTGGAAACACCATATATTTT
many	TRBV11-2	NA	TRBJ1-2	CASSPRTRREGYTF	TGTGCCAGCAGCCCAAGGACTCGGAGGGAAGGCTACACCTTC
NA	TRBV6-4	NA	TRBJ2-1	CASSDSTLVGEGAYNEQFF	TGTGCCAGCAGTGACTCGACCTTGGTAGGGGAAGGGGCCTACAATGAGCAGTTCTTC
few	TRBV19	TRBD2	TRBJ2-3	CASGPGTSVRTDTQYF	TGTGCCAGTGGCCCCGGGACTAGTGTTCGCACAGATACGCAGTATTTT
few	TRBV20-1	TRBD1	TRBJ2-7	CSARALGQGALSFYEQYF	TGCAGTGCTAGAGCCCTAGGACAGGGGGCGCTTAGTTTCTACGAGCAGTACTTC
NA	TRBV6-1	NA	TRBJ2-3	CASMTDSTDTQYF	TGTGCCAGCATGACGGATAGCACAGATACGCAGTATTTT
many	TRBV30	TRBD2	TRBJ2-3	CAWRGLAGPTDTQYF	TGTGCCTGGAGGGGACTAGCGGGACCCACAGATACGCAGTATTTT
NA	TRBV13	TRBD2	TRBJ2-5	CASSLGASGNQETQYF	TGTGCCAGCAGCTTAGGGGCTAGCGGGAACCAAGAGACCCAGTACTTC
few	TRBV20-1	TRBD1	TRBJ2-7	CSGQDYEQYF	TGCAGCGGACAGGATTACGAGCAGTACTTC